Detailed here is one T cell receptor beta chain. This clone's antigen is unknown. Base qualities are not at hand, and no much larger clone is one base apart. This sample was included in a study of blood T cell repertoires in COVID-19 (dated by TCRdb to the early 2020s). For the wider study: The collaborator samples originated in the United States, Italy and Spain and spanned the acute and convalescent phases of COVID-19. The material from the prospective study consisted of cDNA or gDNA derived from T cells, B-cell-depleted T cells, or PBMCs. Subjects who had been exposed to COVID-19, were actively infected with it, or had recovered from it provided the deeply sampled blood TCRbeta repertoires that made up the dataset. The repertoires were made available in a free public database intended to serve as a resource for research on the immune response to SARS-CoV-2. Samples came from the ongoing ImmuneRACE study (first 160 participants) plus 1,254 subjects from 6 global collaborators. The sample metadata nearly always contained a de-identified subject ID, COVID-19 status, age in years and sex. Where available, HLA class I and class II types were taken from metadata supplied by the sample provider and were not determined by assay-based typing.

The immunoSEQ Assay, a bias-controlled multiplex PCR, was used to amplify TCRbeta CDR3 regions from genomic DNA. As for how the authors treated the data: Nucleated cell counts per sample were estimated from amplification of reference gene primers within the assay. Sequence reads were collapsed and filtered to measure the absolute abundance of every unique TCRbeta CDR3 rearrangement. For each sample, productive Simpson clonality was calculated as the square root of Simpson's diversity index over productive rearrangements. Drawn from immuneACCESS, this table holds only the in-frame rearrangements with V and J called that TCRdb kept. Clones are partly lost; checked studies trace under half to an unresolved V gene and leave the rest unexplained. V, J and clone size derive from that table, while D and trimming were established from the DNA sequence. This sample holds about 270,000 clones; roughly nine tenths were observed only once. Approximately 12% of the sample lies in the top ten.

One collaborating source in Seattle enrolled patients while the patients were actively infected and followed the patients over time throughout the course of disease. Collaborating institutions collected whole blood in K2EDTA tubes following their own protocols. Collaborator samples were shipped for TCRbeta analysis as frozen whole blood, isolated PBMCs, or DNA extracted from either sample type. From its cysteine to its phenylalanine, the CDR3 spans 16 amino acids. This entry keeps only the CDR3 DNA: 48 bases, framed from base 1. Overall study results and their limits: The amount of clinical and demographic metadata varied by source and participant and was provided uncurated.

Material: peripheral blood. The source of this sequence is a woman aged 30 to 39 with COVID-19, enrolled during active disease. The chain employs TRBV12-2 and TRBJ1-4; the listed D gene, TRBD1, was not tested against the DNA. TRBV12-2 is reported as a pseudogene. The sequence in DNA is TGTGCAAGTCGCTTATCCAGACAGGGGCCTAATGAAAAACTGTTTTTT. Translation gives CASRLSRQGPNEKLFF.